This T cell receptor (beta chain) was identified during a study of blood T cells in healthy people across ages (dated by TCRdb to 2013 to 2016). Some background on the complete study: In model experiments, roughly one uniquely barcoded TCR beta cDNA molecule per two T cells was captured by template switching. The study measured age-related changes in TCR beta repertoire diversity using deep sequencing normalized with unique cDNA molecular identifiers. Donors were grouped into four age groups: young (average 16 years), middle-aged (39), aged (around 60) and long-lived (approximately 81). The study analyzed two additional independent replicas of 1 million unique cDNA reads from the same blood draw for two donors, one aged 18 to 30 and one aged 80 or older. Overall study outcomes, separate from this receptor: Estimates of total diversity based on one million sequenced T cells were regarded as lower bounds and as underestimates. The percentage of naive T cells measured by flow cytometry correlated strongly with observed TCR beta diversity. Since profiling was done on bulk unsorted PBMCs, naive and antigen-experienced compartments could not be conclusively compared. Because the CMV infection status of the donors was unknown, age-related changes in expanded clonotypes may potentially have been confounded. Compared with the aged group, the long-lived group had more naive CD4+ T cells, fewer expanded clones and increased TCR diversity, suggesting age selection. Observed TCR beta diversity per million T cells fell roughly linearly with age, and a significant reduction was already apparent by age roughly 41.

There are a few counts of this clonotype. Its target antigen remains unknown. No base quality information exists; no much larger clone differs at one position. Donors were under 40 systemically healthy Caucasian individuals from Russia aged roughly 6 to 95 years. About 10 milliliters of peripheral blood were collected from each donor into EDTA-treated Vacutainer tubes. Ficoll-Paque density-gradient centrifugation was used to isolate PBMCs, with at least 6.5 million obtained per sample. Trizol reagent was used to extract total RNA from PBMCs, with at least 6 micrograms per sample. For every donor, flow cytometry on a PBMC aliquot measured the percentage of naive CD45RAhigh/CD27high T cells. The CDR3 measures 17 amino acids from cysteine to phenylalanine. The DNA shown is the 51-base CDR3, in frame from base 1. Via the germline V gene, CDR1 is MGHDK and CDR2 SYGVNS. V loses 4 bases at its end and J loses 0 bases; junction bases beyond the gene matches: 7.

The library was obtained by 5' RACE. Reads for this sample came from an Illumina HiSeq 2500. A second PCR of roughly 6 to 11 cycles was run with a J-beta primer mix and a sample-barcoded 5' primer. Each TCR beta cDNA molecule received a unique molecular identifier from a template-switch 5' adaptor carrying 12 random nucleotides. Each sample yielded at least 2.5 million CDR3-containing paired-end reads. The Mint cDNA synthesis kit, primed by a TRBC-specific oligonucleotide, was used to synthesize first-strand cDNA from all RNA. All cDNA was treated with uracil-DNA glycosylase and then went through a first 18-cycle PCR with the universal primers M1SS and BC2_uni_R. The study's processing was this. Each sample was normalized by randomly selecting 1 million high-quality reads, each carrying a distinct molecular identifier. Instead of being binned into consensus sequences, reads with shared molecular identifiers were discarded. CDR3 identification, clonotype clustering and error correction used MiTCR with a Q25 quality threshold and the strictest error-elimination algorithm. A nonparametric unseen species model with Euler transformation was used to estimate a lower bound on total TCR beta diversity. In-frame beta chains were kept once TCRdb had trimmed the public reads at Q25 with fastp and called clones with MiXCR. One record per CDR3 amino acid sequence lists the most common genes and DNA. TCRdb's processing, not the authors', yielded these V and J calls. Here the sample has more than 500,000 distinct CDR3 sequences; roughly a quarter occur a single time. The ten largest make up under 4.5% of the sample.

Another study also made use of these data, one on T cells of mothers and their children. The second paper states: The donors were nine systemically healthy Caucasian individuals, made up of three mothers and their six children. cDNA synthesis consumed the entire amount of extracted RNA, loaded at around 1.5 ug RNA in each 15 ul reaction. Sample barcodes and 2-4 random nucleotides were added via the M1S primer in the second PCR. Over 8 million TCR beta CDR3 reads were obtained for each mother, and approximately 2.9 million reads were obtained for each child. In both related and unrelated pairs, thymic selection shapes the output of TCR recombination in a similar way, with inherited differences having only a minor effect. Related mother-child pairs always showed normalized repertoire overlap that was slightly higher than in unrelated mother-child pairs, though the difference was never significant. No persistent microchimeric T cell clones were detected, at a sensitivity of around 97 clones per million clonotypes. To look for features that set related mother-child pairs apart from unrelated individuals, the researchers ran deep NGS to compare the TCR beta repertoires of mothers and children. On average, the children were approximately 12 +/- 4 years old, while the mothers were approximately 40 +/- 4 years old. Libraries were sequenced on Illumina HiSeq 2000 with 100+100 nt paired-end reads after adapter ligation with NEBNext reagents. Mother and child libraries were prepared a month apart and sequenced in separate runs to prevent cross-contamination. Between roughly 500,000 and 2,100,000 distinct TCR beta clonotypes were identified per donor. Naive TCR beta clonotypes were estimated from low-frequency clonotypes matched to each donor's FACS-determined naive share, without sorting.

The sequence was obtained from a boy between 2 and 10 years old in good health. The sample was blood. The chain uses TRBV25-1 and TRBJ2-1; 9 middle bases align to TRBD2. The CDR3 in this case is CASSVNSGGSSYNEQFF. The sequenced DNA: TGTGCCAGCAGTGTTAATAGCGGGGGCAGCTCCTACAATGAGCAGTTCTTC.